This TCR beta chain emerged from a study of CD4 T cells in relation to SARS-CoV-2 and coronaviruses. Overall study context: Shared crossreactive spike epitopes were mapped to their HLA restriction.

Before the COVID-19 pandemic, during about 2010-2018, CD4+ T cells were taken from unexposed donors. After about 10 days of culture, CD4+ T cells were isolated. Half the medium was replaced with IL-2 medium on days 3 and 7. Concerning this clone itself: Antigen specificity is unknown.

Repertoires were generated with immunoSEQ multiplex PCR, while TCRdb's copy carries only in-frame clones and drops some. Seen here are more than 15,000 clones, approximately 82% observed once, and the top ten hold approximately 19%. The CDR3 is made up of 11 amino acids. The germline gives CDR1 DFQATT, CDR2 SNEGSKA (reference sequence). With V trimmed by 8 bases and J by 6 bases, 6 bases remained unmatched. Study-wide results and caveats: Monoreactive clones expanded significantly more to SARS-CoV-2 than crossreactive clones did. Samples before the pandemic and after infection were not matched within any donor.

The origin of this receptor is a human donor in good health. The gene calls are TRBV20-1 and TRBJ1-1; 7 nucleotides agree with TRBD1. Specimen: CD4+ T cells from PBMCs, cultured in vitro. The CDR3 DNA reads as TGCAGTACCGGGGACAGCGCTGAAGCTTTCTTT. Its protein product is CSTGDSAEAFF.